One and the same sample provided the 7 T cell receptor beta chains below, sequenced in a study of cytomegalovirus exposure and HLA in healthy donors. The primer mix had 60 Vbeta and 13 Jbeta primers. Here immunoSEQ multiplex PCR was the method, and the copy in TCRdb shows in-frame clones only, minus some. The sample has approximately 70,000 clones; around 81% are singletons. The specimen sequenced was PBMCs. All receptors derive from a man in his fifties in good health and CMV-seronegative.

V usage is TRBV19 and J usage is TRBJ1-1, with D perhaps TRBD1 (5 bases). V was clipped by 5 bases and J by 4 bases, with 14 bases between them. CDR3 length equals 14 residues. From germline, CDR1 is LNHDA and CDR2 SQIVND (reference sequence). CDR3 nucleotide sequence: TGTGCCAGTAGTCGGGGACTGACGATCACTGAAGCTTTCTTT. It encodes CASSRGLTITEAFF.

The chain carries TRBV2 and TRBJ1-1, with 9 positions matching TRBD1. V lost 5 bases and J lost 1; bases outside the gene matches: 2. The length of the CDR3 is 14 residues. Per germline, CDR1 SNHLY and CDR2 FYNNEI. CDR3: CASSPGQGNTEAFF. For the CDR3, the DNA is TGTGCCAGCAGTCCGGGACAGGGGAACACTGAAGCTTTCTTT.

As regards this clone: The junction differs from germline at one of its ends, possibly a read error. This rearrangement joins TRBV5-4 to TRBJ1-2, with 8 positions matching TRBD1. This CDR3 contains 15 residues. The germline gives CDR1 SGHNT, CDR2 YYREEE (reference sequence). The CDR3 nucleotides read TGTGCCAGCAGGTTGGGGACAGGCCGAGACTATGGCTACACCTTC. Translated: CASRLGTGRDYGYTF.

Points on this clone: This sample also contains other DNA sequences that code for the same CDR3. The chain links TRBV29-1 to TRBJ2-3; maybe TRBD2 (7 bases). V gave up 0 bases and J gave up 0 bases, with 10 bases separating them. There are 15 residues in the CDR3. Per the germline V gene, CDR1 is SQVTM and CDR2 is ANQGSEA. The CDR3 protein is CSVEEGGPSTDTQYF. The CDR3 bases are TGCAGCGTTGAAGAGGGGGGGCCTAGCACAGATACGCAGTATTTT.

The chain combines TRBV11-3 with TRBJ2-1, with D hard to call. V lost 2 bases and J lost 8, with 10 bases in between. The CDR3 has 13 residues. CDR1 and CDR2 (germline): SGHNT, YENEEA. The CDR3 sequence is CASSLLNADEQFF. The DNA for the CDR3 is TGTGCCAGCAGCTTACTAAACGCCGATGAGCAGTTCTTC.

The V gene is TRBV5-3, the J gene TRBJ1-2, with TRBD1 matching over 7 bases. TRBV5-3 is an ORF, with its function uncertain. V gave up 4 bases and J gave up 8 bases; unmatched junction bases: 11. The CDR3 sequence is 14 residues long. DNA for the CDR3: TGTGCCAGAAGCGCCGTCGACAGGGATTGGGGCTACACCTTC. The encoded protein is CARSAVDRDWGYTF.

This chain joins TRBV5-1 and TRBJ2-2; 7 bases line up with TRBD1. Germline CDR1 is SGHRS and CDR2 is YFSETQ. The CDR3 consists of 15 residues. V shed 0 bases and J 4 bases; nucleotides not matched to a gene: 3. CDR3 DNA: TGCGCCAGCAGCTTGGAACAGGGGAGCACCGGGGAGCTGTTTTTT. It translates to CASSLEQGSTGELFF.